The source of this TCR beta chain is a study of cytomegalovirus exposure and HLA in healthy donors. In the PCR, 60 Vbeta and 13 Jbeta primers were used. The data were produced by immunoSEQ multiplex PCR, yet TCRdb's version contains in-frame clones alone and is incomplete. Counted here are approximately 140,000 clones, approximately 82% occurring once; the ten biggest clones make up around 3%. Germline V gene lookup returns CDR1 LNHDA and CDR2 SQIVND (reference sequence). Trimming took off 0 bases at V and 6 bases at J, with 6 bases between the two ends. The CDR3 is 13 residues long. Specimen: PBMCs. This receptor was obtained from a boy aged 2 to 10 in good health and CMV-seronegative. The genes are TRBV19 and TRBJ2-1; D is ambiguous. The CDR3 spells CASSIDPGNEQFF. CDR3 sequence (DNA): TGTGCCAGTAGTATAGATCCAGGCAATGAGCAGTTCTTC.